A selection of T cell receptor beta chains follows, all from one sample in a study of T-cell memory formation after mild COVID-19. From the 5' RACE reads, TCRdb called clonotypes with MiXCR, one entry per CDR3 protein. The table records 400,000 or so distinct CDR3 sequences, around 20% of them present only once. Specimen: PBMCs or a T cell subset sorted from them (not recorded which). These receptors were collected from an adult woman who had mild COVID-19 (a few samples of this study predate the infection). Cell type and time point are not known. Each CDR3 is given with its conserved first and last residue. D genes are given only for firm matches. A row's size may be missing; if present it is once, few, many or a size class.

TRBD2 TRBJ2-7 TRBV20-1 15 - TGCAGTGCTAGATCCCTAGCGGGAGACCCCTACGAGCAGTACTTC CSARSLAGDPYEQYF
TRBD2 TRBJ2-1 TRBV12-3/TRBV12-4 15 - TGTGCCAGCAGTTCGGGGGGAGAAGGTTTCGATGAGCAGTTCTTC CASSSGGEGFDEQFF
- TRBJ1-1 TRBV7-9 14 few TGTGCCAGCAGCTTCAGGACTGTGAACACTGAAGCTTTCTTT CASSFRTVNTEAFF
- TRBJ1-2 TRBV7-9 12 many TGTGCCAGCAGCTTAGCCGGGGGTGGCTACACCTTC CASSLAGGGYTF
- TRBJ2-7 TRBV10-3 15 - TGTGCCATCAGTGTTGCGGGCGGAACCACCTACGAGCAGTACTTC CAISVAGGTTYEQYF
- TRBJ2-7 TRBV7-2 15 - TGTGCCAGCAGCTTAGCGATCGGCAGGCCGGTAGGGCAGTACTTC CASSLAIGRPVGQYF
- TRBJ2-3 TRBV30 13 few TGTGCCTGGAGTTCGGGAAGGACAGATACGCAGTATTTT CAWSSGRTDTQYF
- TRBJ2-7 TRBV20-1 13 few TGCAGTGCTAGAGTGGGTAGGAGCTACGAGCAGTACTTC CSARVGRSYEQYF
TRBD1 TRBJ2-1 TRBV5-1 16 many TGCGCCAGCAGCCCTCGACAGGGGATTTCCTACAATGAGCAGTTCTTC CASSPRQGISYNEQFF
- TRBJ1-2 TRBV21-1 17 - TGTGCCAGCAGCACGGGGGGGGGGCCCCCTACTAACTATGGCTACACCTTC CASSTGGGPPTNYGYTF
- TRBJ2-7 TRBV6-4 16 few TGTGCCAGCAGTGGGCCACCGGGGCTTAGCTCCTACGAGCAGTACTTC CASSGPPGLSSYEQYF
TRBD1 TRBJ2-3 TRBV28 16 - TGTGCCAGCAGTCGCCCAGGGACAGCCAGCACAGATACGCAGTATTTT CASSRPGTASTDTQYF
- TRBJ2-4 TRBV11-3 16 - TGTGCCAGCAGCTCGGGGGTCCTGGGGGCCAAAAACATTCAGTACTTC CASSSGVLGAKNIQYF
TRBD2 TRBJ2-3 TRBV7-8 13 - TGTGCCAGCAGACCAGGACTAGCAGATACGCAGTATTTT CASRPGLADTQYF
- TRBJ2-7 TRBV4-1 14 few TGCGCCAGCAGCCAAAACAGGGAATCCTACGAGCAGTACTTC CASSQNRESYEQYF
- TRBJ1-3 TRBV24-1 16 - TGTGCCACCAGTGATTCTGACACAAGCTCTGGAAACACCATATATTTT CATSDSDTSSGNTIYF
- TRBJ1-4 TRBV20-1 14 - TGCAGTGCTTATAAGCGGGCAACTAATGAAAAACTGTTTTTT CSAYKRATNEKLFF
- TRBJ1-1 TRBV2 16 few TGTGCCAGCAGTGATTTTGGGAGCGTCGGGGGCACTGAAGCTTTCTTT CASSDFGSVGGTEAFF
- TRBJ2-3 TRBV7-6 18 few TGTGCCAGCAGCTTAGTGGGCCGTGGGGAGGTCGGCGCAGATACGCAGTATTTT CASSLVGRGEVGADTQYF
- TRBJ1-2 TRBV3-1 15 - TGTGCCAGCAGCCAAGAAAGGCGGGTTAACTATGGCTACACCTTC CASSQERRVNYGYTF
- TRBJ2-7 TRBV6-6 14 - TGTGCCAGCAGGGTCGAGGGGGTCTCCTACGAGCAGTACTTC CASRVEGVSYEQYF
- TRBJ2-7 TRBV7-2 15 - TGTGCCAGCAGCTTAGCGGGAGGAGGCTCCTACGAGCAGTACTTC CASSLAGGGSYEQYF
- TRBJ2-3 TRBV9 15 few TGTGCCAGCAGCGCCGGACAGTACCGCACAGATACGCAGTATTTT CASSAGQYRTDTQYF
- TRBJ2-3 TRBV12-3/TRBV12-4 17 few TGTGCCAGCAGTCCCCCCCGAGGGGGTCTCGGGACAGATACGCAGTATTTT CASSPPRGGLGTDTQYF
- TRBJ2-3 TRBV20-1 12 - TGCAGTCGGCGGCGAGGCACAGATACGCAGTATTTT CSRRRGTDTQYF
- TRBJ1-2 TRBV12-3/TRBV12-4 15 many TGTGCCAGCAACGAAGTAGGGGGAACAATGGTTGGCTACACCTTC CASNEVGGTMVGYTF
- TRBJ2-6 TRBV29-1 15 few TGCAGCGTTCGGTCCGGCGACTCTGGGGCCAACGTCCTGACTTTC CSVRSGDSGANVLTF
TRBD2 TRBJ2-1 TRBV4-2 16 - TGTGCCAGCAGCCAAGCACTAGCGGGACGCGAGAATGAGCAGTTCTTC CASSQALAGRENEQFF
- TRBJ2-2 TRBV12-3/TRBV12-4 15 few TGTGCCAGCAGTCCGGGCCGGGGTAATACCGGGGAGCTGTTTTTT CASSPGRGNTGELFF
TRBD1 TRBJ1-2 TRBV11-3 12 - TGTGCCAGCACTGACAGGGTCTATGGCTACACCTTC CASTDRVYGYTF
TRBD1 TRBJ2-5 TRBV5-1 14 many TGCGCCAGCAGCTCCACAGGGGGCATGGAGACCCAGTACTTC CASSSTGGMETQYF
TRBD1 TRBJ2-7 TRBV12-3/TRBV12-4 15 - TGTGCCAGCAGTCGAACCGGGACAGGGTTTTACGAGCAGTACTTC CASSRTGTGFYEQYF
- TRBJ2-7 TRBV7-9 14 few TGTGCCAGCAGCTTGGTCGGCAGACACTACGAGCAGTACTTC CASSLVGRHYEQYF
TRBD1 TRBJ2-5 TRBV6-2/TRBV6-3 14 - TGTGCCAGCAGCCGGGACAGCCAACAAGAGACCCAGTACTTC CASSRDSQQETQYF
- TRBJ1-2 TRBV18 13 few TGTGCCAGCTCACCCGGGGAGCTGGTCGGCTACACCTTC CASSPGELVGYTF